This T cell receptor (beta chain) was retrieved from a study of identical twins. The study's findings and limits: There were fewer insertions in abundant cord blood beta clonotypes, but memory repertoires showed no such pattern.

TCRdb re-called the 5' RACE reads through MiXCR, storing one row per CDR3 protein. The sample has fewer than 900,000 distinct CDR3 sequences; 15% to 20% are singletons. Trimming cost V 2 bases and J 7 bases, with 11 bases left between them. The CDR3 loop spans 13 amino acids. Germline loops: CDR1 MGHDK, CDR2 SYGVNS. As regards this clonotype: Its matching antigen is unknown.

Everyone who donated was a healthy Caucasian. These sequences were also reported in another study, on T cells expressing NK-cell markers. From that report: In sorted CD3+CD56+NKG2C+, CD3+CD56+NKG2C- and CD3+CD56-NKG2C+ T cells, TCR beta repertoires were obtained. These same clonotypes (in a handful of donors) also led the CD3+CD56-NKG2C+ fraction.

The chain combines TRBV25-1 with TRBJ2-5; the D gene could be TRBD1 or TRBD2 (5 bases each). Input material: PBMCs. The receptor's source is a young woman in good health. This CDR3 is CASSEGGSVTQYF. In nucleotides, the CDR3 is TGTGCCAGCAGTGAAGGGGGAAGTGTGACCCAGTACTTC.